These 2 T cell receptor beta chains came from one sample sequenced in a study of blood T cell repertoires in COVID-19. TCRdb's table, derived via immunoSEQ multiplex PCR, lists solely in-frame clones and lacks some. The sample lists approximately 190,000 clones; about 80% were seen once. Sequencing was done on a sample of PBMCs or T cells enriched from blood (not recorded which). The receptors were sampled from a man aged 40-49 years who had recovered from COVID-19.

The rearrangement joins TRBV5-8 to TRBJ1-5, with D tentatively TRBD1 (5 bases). Trimming removed 0 bases from V and 6 bases from J, with 10 bases in between. Germline-derived CDR1 and CDR2 are SGHTS and YDEGEE. This CDR3 is 14 amino acids long. CDR3 in DNA: TGTGCCAGCAGCTTGGAAAGGGGTGGTCAGCCCCAGCATTTT. This gives the protein CASSLERGGQPQHF.

The chain employs TRBV7-9 and TRBJ1-1; D remains ambiguous. The V end was cut by 8 bases, the J end by 3 bases, with 13 bases between. The CDR3 totals 13 residues. Germline V gene lookup returns CDR1 SEHNR and CDR2 FQNEAQ (reference sequence). The CDR3 protein is CASRGGTDTEAFF. CDR3 in DNA: TGTGCCAGCCGCGGAGGAACGGACACTGAAGCTTTCTTT.